This T cell receptor (beta chain) stems from a study of shared clonotypes between healthy human individuals (dated by TCRdb to 2018 to 2020). For the wider study: The cohort comprised a couple of women and a few men aged 18 to 49 years. Per donor, three plates each were used for CD4 naive and CD4 memory, two for CD8 naive, and one for CD8 memory. Blood TCR repertoires of about five healthy adults were deeply sequenced to estimate repertoire size and the extent of clonotype sharing between individuals. Different laboratories and diverse techniques were used to prepare libraries and sequence TCR repertoires, to increase sequencing depth and limit assay-specific biases. Per donor, leukapheresis produced somewhere between about 0.8 and 9 billion PBMCs. Study-level results and caveats: Sampling was restricted to blood, and TCR repertoires in tissues likely differ from the TCR repertoires found in blood. The genetic and exposure-history diversity represented was limited by the small number of donors. Pairwise subsampling indicated that sequencing depth was expected to affect the degree of clonotype sharing among donors. Clonotypes shared by all four sorted-subset donors showed higher generation probabilities than non-shared clonotypes. Even with the large sequencing depth, rarefaction of the sorted-subset datasets indicated that sequencing was incomplete. Estimated clonotype richness was generally larger for naive than for memory subsets. When four donors were compared, the shared fraction of clonotypes was roughly 4.8% for naive CD4, about 4% for naive CD8, more than 2% for memory CD4, and roughly 0.4% for memory CD8.

The donors were healthy, HIV-negative adults with no recently reported acute infections or vaccinations. Every donor was a Caucasian adult living in Nashville, Tennessee, USA. CD4+ T cells were enriched through magnetic negative selection, after which naive cells were positively selected on CD45RA and the remaining negative fraction served as the memory subset. After blood collection by leukapheresis, PBMCs were isolated using Ficoll-Histopaque density gradient centrifugation and then cryopreserved in the vapor phase of liquid nitrogen. Analytical flow cytometry was used to check the purity and quantity of every magnetically sorted T cell population. From each sorted fraction, genomic DNA was isolated and quantified by UV absorbance on a Nanodrop 2000c. Using the deep immunoSEQ assay, multiplex PCR amplified TCR CDR3 regions from genomic DNA. Genomic DNA extracted from each cell subset was distributed evenly over all wells of several immunoSEQ 96-well plates, and each plate served as one replicate. Each replicate PCR for sorted subsets received roughly 200 ng genomic DNA, equal to roughly 30,000 T cell genomes. Purified libraries were measured with a Qubit 3.0 fluorometer, size-checked on a Bioanalyzer 2100, and measured again with the KAPA Library Quantification kit. Every immunoSEQ 96-well plate was sequenced on a dedicated single-read 150-cycle Illumina NextSeq 550 flow cell. The paper's processing steps were these. Because only junctional sequences without quality scores were contained in the immunoSEQ output, filtering matching that applied to full-length reads could not be performed. Sequences were annotated with PyIR, a Python wrapper for IgBLAST v1.9, and V/J genes and CDR3 were assigned using IMGT germline references. Reads were removed for weak V/J assignments (E-value above 1e-6), missing CDR3, stop codons, out-of-frame junctions, or ambiguous translated residues. V3J clonotypes were defined as sequences sharing an identical inferred V gene, J gene, and CDR3 amino acid sequence. To compute the percentage overlap between repertoires, the number of shared unique clonotypes was divided by the size of the smaller repertoire. Repertoire richness was assessed with RTK rarefaction, the Chao1 estimator, and Recon v2.1 estimates of unobserved clonotypes. OLGA was used to compute generation probabilities for all TCRbeta clonotypes that the gDNA method yielded from a handful of donors. The clones in this table, taken by TCRdb from immuneACCESS, are in-frame only. Not every clone is retained; where verified, under half of the shortfall comes from an unresolved V gene, and the cause of the rest is unknown. V and J calls and clone size are given by that table; D and trimming were obtained from the DNA. The sample table contains some 1,100,000 clones; only one count was recorded for around 78% of them. In total, the top ten clones hold under 0.6% of the sample.

Regarding this clone: No cognate antigen has been identified for it. Base qualities were left out, and no much larger clone turns up one base away.

CDR1 and CDR2 (MDHEN, SYDVKM) derive from the germline V gene. The CDR3 numbers 12 residues from cysteine through phenylalanine. The CDR3 DNA has 36 bases and is translated from base 1. From V the trimming removes 2 bases and from J it removes 9 bases, while the gene matches leave 3 bases of the junction unaccounted for. What was sequenced was memory CD4+ T cells from PBMCs. In light of the paper, this sample's cell subset or site label describes: CD45RA-negative fraction. The receptor chain draws on TRBV28 and TRBJ1-1, and 7 junctional nucleotides match TRBD1. This TCR derives from a man between 18 and 35 years old in good health. Some clones in this sample may be carry-over from other donors' samples. The base sequence is TGTGCCAGCAGTTTACGGGACAGTAAAGCTTTCTTT. Translated, it gives CASSLRDSKAFF.